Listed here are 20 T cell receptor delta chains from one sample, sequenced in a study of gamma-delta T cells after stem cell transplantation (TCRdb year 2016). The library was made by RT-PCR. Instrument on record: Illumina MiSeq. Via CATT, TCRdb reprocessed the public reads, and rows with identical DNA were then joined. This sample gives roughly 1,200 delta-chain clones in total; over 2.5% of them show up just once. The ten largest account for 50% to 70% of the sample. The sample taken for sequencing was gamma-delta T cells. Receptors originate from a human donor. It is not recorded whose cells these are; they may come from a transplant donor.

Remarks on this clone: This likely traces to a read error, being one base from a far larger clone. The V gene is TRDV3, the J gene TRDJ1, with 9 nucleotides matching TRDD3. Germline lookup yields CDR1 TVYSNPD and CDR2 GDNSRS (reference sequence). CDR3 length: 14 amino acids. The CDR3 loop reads CAFSPGGYHDKLTF. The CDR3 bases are TGTGCCTTTTCTCCCGGGGGATACCACGATAAACTCACCTTT. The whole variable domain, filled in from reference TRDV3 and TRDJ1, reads CDKVTQSSPDQTVASGSEVVLLCTYDTVYSNPDLFWYRIRPDYSFQFVFYGDNSRSEGADFTQGRFSVKHILTQKAFHLVISPVRTEDSATYYCAFSPGGYHDKLTFGKGTRVTVEP.

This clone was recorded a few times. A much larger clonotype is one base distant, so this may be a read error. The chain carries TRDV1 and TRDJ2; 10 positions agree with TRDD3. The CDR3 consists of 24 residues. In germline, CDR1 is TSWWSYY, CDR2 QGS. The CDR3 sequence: CAPGDPRDYPVLGDGLWDTAQLFF. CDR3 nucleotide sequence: TGTGCTCCTGGGGACCCTCGGGATTACCCGGTACTGGGGGATGGATTGTGGGATACAGCACAACTCTTCTTT.

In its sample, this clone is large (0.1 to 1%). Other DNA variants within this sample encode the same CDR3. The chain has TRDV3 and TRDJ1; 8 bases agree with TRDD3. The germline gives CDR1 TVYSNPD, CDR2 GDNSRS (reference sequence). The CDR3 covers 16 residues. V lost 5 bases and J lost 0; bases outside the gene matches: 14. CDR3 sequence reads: CAHRLWGTPYTDKLIF. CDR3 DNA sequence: TGTGCCCATAGGCTCTGGGGGACACCGTACACCGATAAACTCATCTTT.

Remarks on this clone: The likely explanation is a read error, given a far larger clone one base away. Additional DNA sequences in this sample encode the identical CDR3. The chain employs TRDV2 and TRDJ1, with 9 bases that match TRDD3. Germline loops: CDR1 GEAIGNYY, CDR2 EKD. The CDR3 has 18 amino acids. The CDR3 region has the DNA TGCGCCTGTGACACCCTGATGGGGATACGCGGGGACACCGATAAACTCATCTTT. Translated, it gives CACDTLMGIRGDTDKLIF.

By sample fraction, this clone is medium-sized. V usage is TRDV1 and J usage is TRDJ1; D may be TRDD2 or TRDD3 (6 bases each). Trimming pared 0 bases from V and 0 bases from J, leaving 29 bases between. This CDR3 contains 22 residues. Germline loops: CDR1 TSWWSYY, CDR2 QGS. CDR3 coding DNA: TGTGCTCTTGGGGAACTCCTCCTACTCCCTCTGGGGTTGGTCCTGTACACCGATAAACTCATCTTT. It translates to CALGELLLLPLGLVLYTDKLIF.

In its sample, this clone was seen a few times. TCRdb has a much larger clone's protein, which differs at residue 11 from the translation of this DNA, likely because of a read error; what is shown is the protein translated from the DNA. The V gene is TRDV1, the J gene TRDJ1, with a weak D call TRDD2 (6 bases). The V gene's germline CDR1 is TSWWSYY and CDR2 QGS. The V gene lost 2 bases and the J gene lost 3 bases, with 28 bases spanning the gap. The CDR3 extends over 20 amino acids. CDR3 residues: CALGESSYIMSTSSPDKLIF. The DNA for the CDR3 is TGTGCTCTTGGGGAAAGTTCCTATATTATGTCGACTTCCTCCCCCGATAAACTCATCTTT.

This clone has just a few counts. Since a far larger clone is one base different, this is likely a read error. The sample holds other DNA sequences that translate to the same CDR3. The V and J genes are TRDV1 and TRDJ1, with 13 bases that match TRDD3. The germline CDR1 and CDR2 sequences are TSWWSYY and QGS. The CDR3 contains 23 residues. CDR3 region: CALGVPFLWADYWGIRDLDKLIF. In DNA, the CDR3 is TGTGCCCTTGGGGTCCCCTTCCTTTGGGCAGATTACTGGGGGATACGCGACCTCGATAAACTCATCTTT.

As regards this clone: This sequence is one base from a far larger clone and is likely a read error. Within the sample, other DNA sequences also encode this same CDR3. The CDR3 spells CALGEPFPRWTDKLIF. In DNA, the CDR3 is TGTGCTCTCGGGGAACCCTTCCCCCGATGGACCGATAAACTCATCTTT. The rearrangement links TRDV1 to TRDJ1; weak D call: TRDD2 (6 bases). Germline values: CDR1 TSWWSYY, CDR2 QGS. This CDR3 is built from 16 residues.

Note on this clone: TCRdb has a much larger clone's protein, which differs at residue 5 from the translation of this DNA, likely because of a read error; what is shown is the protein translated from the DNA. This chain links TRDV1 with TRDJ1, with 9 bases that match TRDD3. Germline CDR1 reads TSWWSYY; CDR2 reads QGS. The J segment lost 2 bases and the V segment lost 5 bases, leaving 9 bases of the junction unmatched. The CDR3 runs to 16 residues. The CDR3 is CALGPHWGRGTDKLIF. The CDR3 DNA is TGTGCTCTTGGGCCCCACTGGGGGAGAGGAACCGATAAACTCATCTTT.

CDR3 residues: CALGVPFLWADYWGIPLYTDKLIF. CDR3 nucleotides: TGTGCTCTTGGGGTCCCCTTCCTTTGGGCAGATTACTGGGGGATACCGCTGTACACCGATAAACTCATCTTT. The chain has TRDV1 and TRDJ1; 12 bases are a match to TRDD3. This CDR3 spans 24 amino acids. The germline CDR1 and CDR2 sequences are TSWWSYY and QGS. Germline trimming cut 4 bases from V and 0 bases from J; bases unmatched to any gene: 27.

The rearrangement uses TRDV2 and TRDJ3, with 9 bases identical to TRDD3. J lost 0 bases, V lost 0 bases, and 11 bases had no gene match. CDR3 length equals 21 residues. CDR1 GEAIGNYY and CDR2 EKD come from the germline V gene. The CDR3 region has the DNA TGTGCCTGTGACACCGTCATGGGGGATAGCCAATGCTCCTGGGACACCCGACAGATGTTTTTC. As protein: CACDTVMGDSQCSWDTRQMFF.

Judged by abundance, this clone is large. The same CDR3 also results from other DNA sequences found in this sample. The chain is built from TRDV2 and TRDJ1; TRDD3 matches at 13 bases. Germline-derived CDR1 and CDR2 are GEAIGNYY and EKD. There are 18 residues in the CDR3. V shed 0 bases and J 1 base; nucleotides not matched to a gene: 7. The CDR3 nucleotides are TGTGCCTGTGACACCCTTTACTGGGGGATACGGGGCACCGATAAACTCATCTTT. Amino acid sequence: CACDTLYWGIRGTDKLIF.

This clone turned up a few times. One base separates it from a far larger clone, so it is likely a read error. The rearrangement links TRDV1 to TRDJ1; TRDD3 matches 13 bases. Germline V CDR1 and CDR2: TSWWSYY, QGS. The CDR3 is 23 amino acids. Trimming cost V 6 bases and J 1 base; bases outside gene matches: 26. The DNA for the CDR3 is TGTGCTCTTGGACCCCGACTCCCCCTAACTCAATACTGGGGGATACGCTCCACCGATAAACTCATCTTT. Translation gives CALGPRLPLTQYWGIRSTDKLIF.

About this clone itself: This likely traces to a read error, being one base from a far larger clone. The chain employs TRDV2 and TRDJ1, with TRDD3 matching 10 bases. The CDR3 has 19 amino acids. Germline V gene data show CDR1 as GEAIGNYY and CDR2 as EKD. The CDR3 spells CARDTVLRTGGLYTDKLIF. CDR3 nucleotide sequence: TGTGCCCGTGACACCGTTTTGCGTACTGGGGGATTATACACCGATAAACTCATCTTT.

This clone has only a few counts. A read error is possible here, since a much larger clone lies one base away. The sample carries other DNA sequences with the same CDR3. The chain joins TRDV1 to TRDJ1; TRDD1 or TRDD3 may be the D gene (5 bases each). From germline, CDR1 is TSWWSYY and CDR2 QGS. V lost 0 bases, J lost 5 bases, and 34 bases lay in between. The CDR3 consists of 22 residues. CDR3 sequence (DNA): TGTGCTCTTGGGGAACTCGTGGCCTTTGGCCCGCTAGGGGACACCAAAATAGATAAACTCATCTTT. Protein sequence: CALGELVAFGPLGDTKIDKLIF.

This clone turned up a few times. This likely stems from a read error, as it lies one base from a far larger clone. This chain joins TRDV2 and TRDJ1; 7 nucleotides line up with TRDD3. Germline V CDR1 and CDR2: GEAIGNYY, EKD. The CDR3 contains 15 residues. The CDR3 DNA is TGTGCCTGTGTCACCGTGGGGGAAGTCACCGATAAACTCATCTTT. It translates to CACVTVGEVTDKLIF.

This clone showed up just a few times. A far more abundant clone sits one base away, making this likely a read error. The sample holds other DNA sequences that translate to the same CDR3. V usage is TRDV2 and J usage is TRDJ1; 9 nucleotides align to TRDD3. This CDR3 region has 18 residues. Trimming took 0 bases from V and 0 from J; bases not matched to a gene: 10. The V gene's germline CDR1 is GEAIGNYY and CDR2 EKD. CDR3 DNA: TGTGCCTGTGACACCCTGATGGGGATACGCGGAGACACCGATAAACTCATCTTT. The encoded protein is CACDTLMGIRGDTDKLIF.

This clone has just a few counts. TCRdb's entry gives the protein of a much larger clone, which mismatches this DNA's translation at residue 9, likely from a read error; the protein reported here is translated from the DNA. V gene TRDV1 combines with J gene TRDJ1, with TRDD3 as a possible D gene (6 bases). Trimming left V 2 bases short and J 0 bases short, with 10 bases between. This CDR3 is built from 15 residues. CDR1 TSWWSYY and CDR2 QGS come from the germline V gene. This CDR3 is CALGENGGHTDKLIF. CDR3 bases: TGTGCTCTTGGGGAAAACGGGGGACACACCGATAAACTCATCTTT.

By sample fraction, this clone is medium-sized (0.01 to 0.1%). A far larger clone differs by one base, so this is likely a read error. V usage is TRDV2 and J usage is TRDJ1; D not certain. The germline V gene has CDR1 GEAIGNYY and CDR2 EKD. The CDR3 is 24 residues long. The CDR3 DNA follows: TGTGCCCGTGACACGGTCGGGTCTACGGGCGGGGTTATAGGTAATTGGGAGTACACCGATAAACTCATCTTT. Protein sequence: CARDTVGSTGGVIGNWEYTDKLIF.

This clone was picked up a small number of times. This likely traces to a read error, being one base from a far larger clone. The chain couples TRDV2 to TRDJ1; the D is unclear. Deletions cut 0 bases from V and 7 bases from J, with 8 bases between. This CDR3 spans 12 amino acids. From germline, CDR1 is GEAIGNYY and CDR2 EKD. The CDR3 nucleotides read TGTGCCTGTGACACCGCCCTCGGTAAACTCATCTTT. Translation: CACDTALGKLIF.